Shown below are 10 T cell receptor beta chains from a single sample sequenced in a study of T cell responses to AZD1222 COVID-19 vaccine. Assay: immunoSEQ multiplex PCR; the TCRdb copy retains only in-frame clones and omits some. The sample consists of approximately 150,000 clones, 85% to 90% of them appearing once. Material: peripheral blood, obtained 28 days after the second AZD1222 dose. The receptors here all came from an adult who received the AZD1222 COVID-19 vaccine.

The chain employs TRBV2 and TRBJ1-6; maybe TRBD1 (5 bases). V shed 4 bases and J shed 7 bases, with 14 bases lying between them. CDR1 and CDR2 (germline): SNHLY, FYNNEI. CDR3 length: 15 residues. The chain's CDR3 is CASSALGGWNSPLHF. The CDR3 region has the DNA TGTGCCAGCAGTGCCCTGGGGGGTTGGAATTCACCCCTCCACTTT. Full variable domain (remainder filled in from reference TRBV2 and TRBJ1-6): EPEVTQTPSHQVTQMGQEVILRCVPISNHLYFYWYRQILGQKVEFLVSFYNNEISEKSEIFDDQFSVERPDGSNFTLKIRSTKLEDSAMYFCASSALGGWNSPLHFGNGTRLTVT.

This chain connects TRBV10-3 to TRBJ2-4; 7 nucleotides align to TRBD1. The CDR3 spans 17 residues. V lost 0 bases, J lost 2 bases, and 7 bases stayed unmatched. Germline V gives CDR1 ENHRY, CDR2 SYGVKD. In nucleotides, the CDR3 is TGTGCCATCAGTGAGTCCCTATTGACAGGGACCAAAAACATTCAGTACTTC. This translates into CAISESLLTGTKNIQYF.

The chain is built from TRBV6-5 and TRBJ1-1, with D unresolved. Trimming removed 2 bases at V and 5 bases at J, with 18 bases between. Per germline, CDR1 MNHEY and CDR2 SVGAGI. CDR3 length: 16 amino acids. The CDR3 DNA reads TGTGCCAGCAGTTACCGCCTGGGAGGGAGTCGGACTGAAGCTTTCTTT. Amino acids: CASSYRLGGSRTEAFF.

This clone occurred once. The J gene is TRBJ2-3, the V gene TRBV5-4, with a possible D match to TRBD1 (5 bases). Trimming cost V 2 bases and J 4 bases, with 14 bases left between them. The CDR3 has 15 amino acids. CDR1 and CDR2 (germline): SGHNT, YYREEE (reference sequence). Here the CDR3 reads CASSLGQGSADTQYF. The CDR3 DNA reads as TGTGCCAGCAGCTTAGGGCAGGGCAGCGCAGATACGCAGTATTTT.

The chain joins TRBV15 to TRBJ1-6, with TRBD1 matching 7 bases. With 0 bases clipped from V and 7 bases from J, the junction kept 3 bases outside the gene matches. This CDR3 has 15 amino acids. Germline CDR1 reads LNHNV; CDR2 reads YYDKDF (reference sequence). The CDR3 loop reads CATSRDLDRNSPLHF. In DNA form, the CDR3 reads TGTGCCACCAGCAGAGATCTGGACAGGAATTCACCCCTCCACTTT.

The chain combines TRBV5-1 with TRBJ2-3; D uncertain. This CDR3 is 14 amino acids long. Germline V gene sequence: CDR1 SGHRS, CDR2 YFSETQ. Between the trimmed V and J ends, which lost 4 bases and 5 bases, there was a span of 14 bases. CDR3 coding DNA: TGCGCCAGCAGCCTCGGCCCGAGTGGAGATACGCAGTATTTT. This translates into CASSLGPSGDTQYF. The full variable domain, its missing parts supplied by reference TRBV5-1 and TRBJ2-3, is KAGVTQTPRYLIKTRGQQVTLSCSPISGHRSVSWYQQTPGQGLQFLFEYFSETQRNKGNFPGRFSGRQFSNSRSEMNVSTLELGDSALYLCASSLGPSGDTQYFGPGTRLTVL.

The chain recombines TRBV12-3 or TRBV12-4 with TRBJ1-5, with D uncertain. Trimming stripped 1 base from V and 11 bases from J, with 9 bases between. The CDR3 extends over 12 amino acids. The CDR3 DNA reads TGTGCCAGCAGTTTAGAACGGAGGTCCCAGCATTTT. Amino acid sequence: CASSLERRSQHF.

This sequence joins TRBV4-1 and TRBJ1-2; D ambiguous. Germline values: CDR1 MGHRA, CDR2 YSYEKL. This CDR3 is 14 amino acids long. V dropped 3 bases and J dropped 7 bases, with 15 bases sitting between them. The CDR3 sequence is CASSQGHPAGGYTF. CDR3 DNA sequence: TGCGCCAGCAGCCAGGGTCACCCAGCGGGTGGCTACACCTTC.

This chain uses TRBV6-5 with TRBJ1-4, with TRBD1 as a possible D gene (5 bases). The CDR3 covers 14 residues. Germline loops: CDR1 MNHEY, CDR2 SVGAGI. Trimming pared 7 bases from V and 7 bases from J, leaving 16 bases between. The CDR3 DNA follows: TGTGCCAGCACGAGGAGGCGTGGGGGTGAAAAACTGTTTTTT. As protein: CASTRRRGGEKLFF.

The V call is TRBV5-8, the J call TRBJ1-2, with D perhaps matching TRBD1 (5 bases). The CDR3 runs 13 residues. Germline-derived CDR1 and CDR2 are SGHTS and YDEGEE. The V end was cut by 4 bases, the J end by 3 bases, with 10 bases between. The CDR3 loop is CASSRRAHYGYTF. The CDR3 nucleotides are TGTGCCAGCAGCCGCAGGGCGCACTATGGCTACACCTTC. Full variable domain (missing parts from reference TRBV5-8 and TRBJ1-2): EAGVTQSPTHLIKTRGQQATLRCSPISGHTSVYWYQQALGLGLQFLLWYDEGEERNRGNFPPRFSGRQFPNYSSELNVNALELEDSALYLCASSRRAHYGYTFGSGTRLTVV.